Listed here are 8 T cell receptor beta chains from one sample, sequenced in a study of radiotherapy plus CTLA-4 blockade in lung cancer (dated by TCRdb to between 2018 and 2020). The protocol used for the library was the immunoSEQ multiplex PCR assay. This is the immuneACCESS table as TCRdb keeps it, with only in-frame sequences that have V and J called. A part of the clones is gone; compared with another copy, unresolved V genes explain less than half, and the rest is unexplained. This sample gives around 72,000 clones in total; roughly 80% of them show up just once. The top ten clonotypes cover 7.1% of the sample. The material sequenced was peripheral blood, taken from a patient treated with radiotherapy plus ipilimumab. These receptors all come from a human donor with non-small cell lung cancer who had a complete response to radiotherapy plus ipilimumab.

The chain couples TRBV18 to TRBJ2-3; the match to TRBD2 covers 7 bases. In germline, CDR1 is KGHSH, CDR2 LQKENI. V was clipped by 2 bases and J by 6 bases; unmatched bases: 14. The CDR3 runs to 17 residues. The CDR3 bases are TGTGCCAGCTCACCAACGTCGTCAGGGCACGGGGGGGATACGCAGTATTTT. Translation gives CASSPTSSGHGGDTQYF.

The chain uses TRBV7-2 and TRBJ1-1, with D unresolved. CDR3 size: 14 residues. Trimming shortened V by 3 bases and J by 0 bases, and 8 bases separated the two germline ends. CDR1 is SGHTA, CDR2 FQGNSA, per germline. The CDR3 nucleotides read TGTGCCAGCAGCTTCGGGAGTATGAACACTGAAGCTTTCTTT. This gives the protein CASSFGSMNTEAFF.

V and J are TRBV2 and TRBJ2-1; D remains ambiguous. Trimming removed 6 bases at V and 5 bases at J, with 11 bases between. Germline V lookup: CDR1 SNHLY, CDR2 FYNNEI. This CDR3 region has 13 residues. The CDR3 DNA reads TGTGCCAGCAGGACTCCTACCCACAATGAGCAGTTCTTC. It is translated as CASRTPTHNEQFF.

This clone was observed a handful of times. The rearrangement uses TRBV18 and TRBJ2-1; D may be TRBD2 (5 bases). This CDR3 has 15 residues. V lost 1 base, J lost 7 bases, and 14 bases lay in between. Looked up from germline, CDR1 is KGHSH and CDR2 is LQKENI. This CDR3 reads CASSPLGLAGNEQFF. CDR3 nucleotide sequence: TGTGCCAGCTCACCACTTGGGCTAGCCGGAAATGAGCAGTTCTTC.

This clone is termed medium-sized. The chain employs TRBV29-1 and TRBJ2-1; D gene ambiguous. V was cut by 4 bases and J by 4 bases, with 5 bases left in between. The length of the CDR3 is 11 residues. Germline CDR1 reads SQVTM; CDR2 reads ANQGSEA. In DNA form, the CDR3 reads TGCAGCGTTGGTACTTACAATGAGCAGTTCTTC. Its protein is CSVGTYNEQFF.

The chain carries TRBV9 and TRBJ2-1; a possible D gene is TRBD2 (6 bases). Per germline, CDR1 SGDLS and CDR2 YYNGEE. The V end lost 0 bases, the J end lost 4 bases, and 8 bases lay between the germline ends. The CDR3 spans 14 residues. CDR3 residues: CASSVGGVYNEQFF. For the CDR3, the DNA is TGTGCCAGCAGCGTAGGCGGGGTTTACAATGAGCAGTTCTTC.

The table lists this clone with a count of one. V usage is TRBV30 and J usage is TRBJ2-5, with D possibly being TRBD2 (8 bases). The CDR3 extends over 15 amino acids. V dropped 2 bases and J dropped 4 bases, with 17 bases sitting between them. CDR1 and CDR2 from the germline V gene are GTSNPN and SVGIG (reference sequence). CDR3 in amino acids: CAWSRTGGGRETQYF. DNA of the CDR3: TGTGCCTGGAGTAGGACAGGCGGGGGGCGAGAGACCCAGTACTTC. The full variable domain, its missing parts supplied by reference TRBV30 and TRBJ2-5, is SQTIHQWPATLVQPVGSPLSLECTVEGTSNPNLYWYRQAAGRGLQLLFYSVGIGQISSEVPQNLSASRPQDRQFILSSKKLLLSDSGFYLCAWSRTGGGRETQYFGPGTRLLVL.

The chain combines TRBV15 with TRBJ1-5; D remains unclear. The CDR3 has 12 amino acids. V lost 6 bases, J lost 7 bases, and 10 bases lay in between. CDR1 and CDR2 (germline): LNHNV, YYDKDF (reference sequence). CDR3 nucleotide sequence: TGTGCCACCAGGCTGGGTGAGCAGCCCCAGCATTTT. It encodes CATRLGEQPQHF.